The rows below give T cell receptor beta chains drawn from one sample of a study of post-analysis software for immune sequencing data. TCRdb independently ran MiXCR on the PCR reads; one entry per CDR3 protein. The table lists hundreds of thousands of distinct CDR3 sequences, around 60% of them singletons. Sequences were obtained from blood. The receptors were sampled from a girl aged 2 to 9 with multiple sclerosis. CDR3s include the opening cysteine and the closing phenylalanine or tryptophan. Fields, in order: V gene, CDR3 length, CDR3 protein.

v_gene: TRBV2
len: 14
CDR3aa: CASILRQGADEQYF

v_gene: TRBV13
len: 17
CDR3aa: CASSLLQVSSSYNEQFF

v_gene: TRBV12-3/TRBV12-4
len: 10
CDR3aa: CASGIGELFF

v_gene: TRBV2
len: 15
CDR3aa: CASSEGGNSNQPQHF

v_gene: TRBV6-1
len: 17
CDR3aa: CASSRVASPTTYNEQFF

v_gene: TRBV12-3/TRBV12-4
len: 17
CDR3aa: CASRPHWDRDMNTEAFF

v_gene: TRBV28
len: 14
CDR3aa: CASTVQGPTDTQYF

v_gene: TRBV5-1
len: 14
CDR3aa: CASSFVDSPGEQFF

v_gene: TRBV2
len: 14
CDR3aa: CASIPGVRTDTQYF

v_gene: TRBV15
len: 15
CDR3aa: CATSEEYHSSYEQYF

v_gene: TRBV12-3/TRBV12-4
len: 14
CDR3aa: CASSFRGSKDEQFF

v_gene: TRBV7-3
len: 15
CDR3aa: CASSLPGTENSEQFF

v_gene: TRBV15
len: 13
CDR3aa: CATSSQSGDTQYF

v_gene: TRBV27
len: 13
CDR3aa: CASSWGSLEEQYF

v_gene: TRBV4-2
len: 15
CDR3aa: CASSQGGPARGEQFF

v_gene: TRBV7-2
len: 13
CDR3aa: CASSSPPYNEQYF

v_gene: TRBV29-1
len: 13
CDR3aa: CSVEVQPGDIQYF

v_gene: TRBV28
len: 13
CDR3aa: CANSPLLGDTQYF